These 10 T cell receptor beta chains were sequenced from one sample in a study of cytomegalovirus exposure and HLA in healthy donors. The PCR contained 60 Vbeta and 13 Jbeta primers. Sequenced by immunoSEQ multiplex PCR; TCRdb stores in-frame clones only, minus some. The sample lists 140,000 or so clones, more than 60% occurring once. The sample was PBMCs. The receptors were gathered from a woman aged 60-75 years in good health and CMV-seronegative.

The chain is built from TRBV5-1 and TRBJ2-7, with D perhaps matching TRBD1 (5 bases). The CDR3 spans 14 residues. V was cut by 3 bases and J by 1 base, with 11 bases left in between. CDR1 is SGHRS and CDR2 is YFSETQ in the germline V gene. CDR3 loop: CASSSSPGSYEQYF. The DNA for the CDR3 is TGCGCCAGCAGCTCGAGTCCAGGGTCCTACGAGCAGTACTTC.

The chain has TRBV7-9 and TRBJ2-7; 12 nucleotides line up with TRBD1. Per the germline V gene, CDR1 is SEHNR and CDR2 is FQNEAQ (reference sequence). With V trimmed by 2 bases and J by 7 bases, 6 bases remained unmatched. This CDR3 is 15 amino acids long. CDR3 region: CASSLMGTGGEEQYF. In DNA form, the CDR3 reads TGTGCCAGCAGCTTAATGGGGACAGGGGGCGAAGAGCAGTACTTC. The full variable domain, rest sourced from reference TRBV7-9 and TRBJ2-7, is DTGVSQNPRHKITKRGQNVTFRCDPISEHNRLYWYRQTLGQGPEFLTYFQNEAQLEKSRLLSDRFSAERPKGSFSTLEIQRTEQGDSAMYLCASSLMGTGGEEQYFGPGTRLTVT.

The sample holds one count of this clone. The chain joins TRBV4-1 to TRBJ1-2; D gene ambiguous. The CDR3 is 15 residues long. The V end lost 0 bases, the J end lost 2 bases, and 10 bases lay between the germline ends. CDR1 is MGHRA and CDR2 is YSYEKL in the germline V gene. The CDR3 sequence: CASSQEEQPNYGYTF. The CDR3 DNA sequence: TGCGCCAGCAGCCAAGAAGAACAGCCGAACTATGGCTACACCTTC.

The gene calls are TRBV28 and TRBJ2-2; 7 nucleotides align to TRBD2. V was pared by 1 base and J by 4 bases, with 6 bases of the junction left unmatched. There are 16 residues in the CDR3. Germline V gene data show CDR1 as MDHEN and CDR2 as SYDVKM. The CDR3 nucleotides read TGTGCCAGCAGTTTATCATCTAGCGGCATCACCGGGGAGCTGTTTTTT. It yields the protein CASSLSSSGITGELFF.

This clone was seen a handful of times. The genes are TRBV7-9 and TRBJ2-2; TRBD2 matches 9 bases. Trimming took 6 bases from V and 8 from J; bases not matched to a gene: 10. CDR1 and CDR2 from the germline V gene are SEHNR and FQNEAQ (reference sequence). The CDR3 totals 15 residues. The CDR3 region is CASRDSGGLTGELFF. In DNA form, the CDR3 reads TGTGCCAGCAGGGATAGCGGGGGTCTAACGGGGGAGCTGTTTTTT.

The chain uses TRBV5-6 and TRBJ2-1; 8 positions agree with TRBD2. J gave up 6 bases and V 4 bases, and 3 bases lay outside the gene matches. CDR1 SGHDT and CDR2 YYEEEE come from the germline V gene. The CDR3 length is 13 residues. The CDR3 reads CASSPGTSNEQFF. As DNA, the CDR3 is TGTGCCAGCAGCCCTGGGACTAGCAATGAGCAGTTCTTC.

The chain carries TRBV9 and TRBJ2-5; maybe TRBD2 (5 bases). From germline, CDR1 is SGDLS and CDR2 YYNGEE. The V and J ends lost 0 bases and 4 bases respectively, with 13 bases between them. CDR3 length equals 15 residues. CDR3 sequence reads: CASSVGLAVGETQYF. In nucleotides, the CDR3 is TGTGCCAGCAGCGTAGGTCTAGCAGTAGGAGAGACCCAGTACTTC.

This clone showed up just a few times. This chain connects TRBV25-1 to TRBJ2-5; D is uncertain. Trimming took off 1 base at V and 2 bases at J, with 8 bases between the two ends. The germline gives CDR1 MGHDK, CDR2 SYGVNS. The CDR3 covers 14 residues. CDR3 protein: CASSEWLEQETQYF. CDR3 DNA sequence: TGTGCCAGCAGTGAATGGCTAGAGCAAGAGACCCAGTACTTC. The full variable domain, in which reference TRBV25-1 and TRBJ2-5 provide the parts outside the CDR3, is EADIYQTPRYLVIGTGKKITLECSQTMGHDKMYWYQQDPGMELHLIHYSYGVNSTEKGDLSSESTVSRIRTEHFPLTLESARPSHTSQYLCASSEWLEQETQYFGPGTRLLVL.

Notes on this clone: Other DNA sequences within the sample encode an identical CDR3. As DNA, the CDR3 is TGTGCCAGCCGGGACAGGGGGACAGATACGCAGTATTTT. The encoded protein is CASRDRGTDTQYF. This chain links TRBV19 with TRBJ2-3; 11 bases agree with TRBD1. The CDR3 contains 13 residues. V lost 9 bases, J lost 3 bases, and 2 bases stayed unmatched. CDR1 and CDR2 (germline): LNHDA, SQIVND (reference sequence). The full variable domain, completed using reference TRBV19 and TRBJ2-3, is DGGITQSPKYLFRKEGQNVTLSCEQNLNHDAMYWYRQDPGQGLRLIYYSQIVNDFQKGDIAEGYSVSREKKESFPLTVTSAQKNPTAFYLCASRDRGTDTQYFGPGTRLTVL.

J is TRBJ1-5 and V is TRBV5-1, with TRBD1 as a possible D gene (6 bases). This CDR3 comprises 21 residues. Germline V lookup: CDR1 SGHRS, CDR2 YFSETQ. Between the trimmed V and J ends, which lost 0 bases and 4 bases, there was a span of 29 bases. CDR3 in DNA: TGCGCCAGCAGCTTGGCCCCCCTACAGGGAACGGTGGGTTTTGGGAATCAGCCCCAGCATTTT. Encoded protein: CASSLAPLQGTVGFGNQPQHF.